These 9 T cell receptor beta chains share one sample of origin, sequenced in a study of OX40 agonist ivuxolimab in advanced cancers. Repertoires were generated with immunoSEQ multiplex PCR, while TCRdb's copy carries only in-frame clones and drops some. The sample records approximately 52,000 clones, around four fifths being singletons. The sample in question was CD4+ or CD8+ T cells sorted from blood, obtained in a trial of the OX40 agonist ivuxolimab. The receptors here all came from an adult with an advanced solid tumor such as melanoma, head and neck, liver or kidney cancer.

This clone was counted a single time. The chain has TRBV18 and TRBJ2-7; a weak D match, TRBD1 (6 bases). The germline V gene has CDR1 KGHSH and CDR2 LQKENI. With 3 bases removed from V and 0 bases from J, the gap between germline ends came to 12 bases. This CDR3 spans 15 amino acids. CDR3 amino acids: CASSPTGTPSYEQYF. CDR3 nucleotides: TGTGCCAGCTCACCGACCGGGACACCCTCCTACGAGCAGTACTTC.

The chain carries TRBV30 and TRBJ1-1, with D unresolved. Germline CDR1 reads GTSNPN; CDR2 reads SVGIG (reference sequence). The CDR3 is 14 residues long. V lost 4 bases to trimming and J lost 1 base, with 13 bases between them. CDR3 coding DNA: TGTGCCTGGACGGGGAGCACTTGGAACACTGAAGCTTTCTTT. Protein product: CAWTGSTWNTEAFF.

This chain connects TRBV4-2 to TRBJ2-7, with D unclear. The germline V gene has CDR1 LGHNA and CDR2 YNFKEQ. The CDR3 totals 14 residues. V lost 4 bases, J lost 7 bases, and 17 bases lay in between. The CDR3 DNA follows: TGTGCCAGCAGCCCCGGGCCCGCGATAGGAGAGCAGTACTTC. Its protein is CASSPGPAIGEQYF.

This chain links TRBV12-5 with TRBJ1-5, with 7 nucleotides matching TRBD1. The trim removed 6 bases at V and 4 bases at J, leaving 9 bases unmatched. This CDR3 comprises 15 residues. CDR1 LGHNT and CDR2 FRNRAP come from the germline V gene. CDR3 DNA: TGTGCTAGTGGGCCAACCCCACAGGGGAATCAGCCCCAGCATTTT. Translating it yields CASGPTPQGNQPQHF. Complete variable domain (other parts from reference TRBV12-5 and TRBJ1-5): DARVTQTPRHKVTEMGQEVTMRCQPILGHNTVFWYRQTMMQGLELLAYFRNRAPLDDSGMPKDRFSAEMPDATLATLKIQPSEPRDSAVYFCASGPTPQGNQPQHFGDGTRLSIL.

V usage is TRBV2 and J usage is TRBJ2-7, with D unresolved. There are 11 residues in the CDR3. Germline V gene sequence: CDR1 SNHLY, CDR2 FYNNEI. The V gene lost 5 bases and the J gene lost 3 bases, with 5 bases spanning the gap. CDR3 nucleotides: TGTGCCAGCAGTCTTATCTACGAGCAGTACTTC. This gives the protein CASSLIYEQYF.

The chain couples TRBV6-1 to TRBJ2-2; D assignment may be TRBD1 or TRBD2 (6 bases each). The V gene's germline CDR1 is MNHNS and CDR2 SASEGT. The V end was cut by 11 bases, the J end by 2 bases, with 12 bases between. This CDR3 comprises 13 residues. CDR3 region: CARGTPNTGELFF. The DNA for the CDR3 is TGTGCCCGCGGGACACCTAACACCGGGGAGCTGTTTTTT.

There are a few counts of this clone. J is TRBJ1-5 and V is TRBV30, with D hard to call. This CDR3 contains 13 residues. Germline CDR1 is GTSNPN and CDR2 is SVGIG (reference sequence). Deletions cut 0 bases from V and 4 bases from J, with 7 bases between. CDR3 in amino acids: CAWSVRDNQPQHF. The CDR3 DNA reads TGTGCCTGGAGTGTACGGGATAATCAGCCCCAGCATTTT.

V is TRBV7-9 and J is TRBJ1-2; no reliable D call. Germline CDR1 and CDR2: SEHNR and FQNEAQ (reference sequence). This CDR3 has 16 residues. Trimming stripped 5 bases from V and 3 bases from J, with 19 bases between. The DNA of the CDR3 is TGTGCCAGCAGCCCCGTCACGATTTCCCCTGACTATGGCTACACCTTC. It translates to CASSPVTISPDYGYTF. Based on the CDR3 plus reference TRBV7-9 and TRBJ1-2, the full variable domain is DTGVSQNPRHKITKRGQNVTFRCDPISEHNRLYWYRQTLGQGPEFLTYFQNEAQLEKSRLLSDRFSAERPKGSFSTLEIQRTEQGDSAMYLCASSPVTISPDYGYTFGSGTRLTVV.

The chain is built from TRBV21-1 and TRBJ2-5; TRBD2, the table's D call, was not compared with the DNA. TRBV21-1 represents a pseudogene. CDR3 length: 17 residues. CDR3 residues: CASIKEYGRGASETQYF. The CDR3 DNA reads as TGTGCCAGCATCAAGGAGTATGGGCGGGGCGCGTCGGAGACCCAGTACTTC.